These 3 T cell receptor beta chains came from one sample sequenced in a study of blood T cell repertoires in COVID-19. The method was immunoSEQ multiplex PCR; TCRdb's version includes in-frame clones alone and lacks a portion of them. The sample consists of around 140,000 clones, roughly 82% of them appearing once. Sequencing was performed on peripheral blood. The receptors stem from a man between 60 and 75 years old with active or convalescent COVID-19.

This clone was counted a single time. This CDR3 reads CASSFQGERQPQHF. CDR3 coding DNA: TGTGCCAGCAGTTTTCAGGGGGAGCGGCAGCCCCAGCATTTT. The rearrangement joins TRBV6-6 to TRBJ1-5; 7 bases agree with TRBD1. Germline V gene data show CDR1 as MNHNY and CDR2 as SVGAGI (reference sequence). The CDR3 is 14 amino acids. V gave up 4 bases and J gave up 7 bases; unmatched junction bases: 7.

The CDR3 sequence is CASSLRSTVDQETQYF. The CDR3 DNA reads as TGTGCCAGCAGCTTAAGGTCCACAGTAGACCAAGAGACCCAGTACTTC. The chain has TRBV7-2 and TRBJ2-5; no clear D gene. The ends were cut back, 2 bases at V and 0 bases at J, with 13 bases in the middle. Germline V gene sequence: CDR1 SGHTA, CDR2 FQGNSA. The CDR3 runs 16 residues.

This sequence joins TRBV6-5 and TRBJ1-2; D is perhaps TRBD1 (6 bases). This CDR3 has 15 residues. V lost 4 bases and J lost 2, with 14 bases in between. Germline V gene sequence: CDR1 MNHEY, CDR2 SVGAGI. This CDR3 is CASSSYRVMNYGYTF. CDR3 coding DNA: TGTGCCAGCAGTTCATACAGGGTCATGAACTATGGCTACACCTTC.